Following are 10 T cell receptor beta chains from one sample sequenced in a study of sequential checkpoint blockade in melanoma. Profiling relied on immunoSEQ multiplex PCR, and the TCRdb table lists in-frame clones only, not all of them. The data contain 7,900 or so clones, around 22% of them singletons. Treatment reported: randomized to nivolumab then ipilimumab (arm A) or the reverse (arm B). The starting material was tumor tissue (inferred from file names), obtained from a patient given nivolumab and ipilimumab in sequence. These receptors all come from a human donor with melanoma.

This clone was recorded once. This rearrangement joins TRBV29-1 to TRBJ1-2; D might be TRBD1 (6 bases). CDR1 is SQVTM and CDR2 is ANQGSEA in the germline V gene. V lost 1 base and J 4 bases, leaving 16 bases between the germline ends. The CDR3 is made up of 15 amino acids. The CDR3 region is CSVEGVARDTYGYTF. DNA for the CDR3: TGCAGCGTTGAAGGAGTTGCTCGGGACACCTATGGCTACACCTTC.

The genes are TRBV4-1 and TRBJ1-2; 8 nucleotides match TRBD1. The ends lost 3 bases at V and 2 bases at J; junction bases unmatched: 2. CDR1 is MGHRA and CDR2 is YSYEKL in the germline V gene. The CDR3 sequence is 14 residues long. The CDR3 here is CASSQRQGNYGYTF. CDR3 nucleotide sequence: TGCGCCAGCAGCCAGCGACAGGGGAACTATGGCTACACCTTC.

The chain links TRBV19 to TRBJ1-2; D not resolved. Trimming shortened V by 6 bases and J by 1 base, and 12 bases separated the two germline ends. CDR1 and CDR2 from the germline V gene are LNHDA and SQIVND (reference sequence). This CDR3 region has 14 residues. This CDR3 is CASSPGPLNYGYTF. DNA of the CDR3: TGTGCCAGTAGCCCGGGTCCTCTTAACTATGGCTACACCTTC. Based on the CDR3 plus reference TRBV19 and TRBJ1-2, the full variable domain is DGGITQSPKYLFRKEGQNVTLSCEQNLNHDAMYWYRQDPGQGLRLIYYSQIVNDFQKGDIAEGYSVSREKKESFPLTVTSAQKNPTAFYLCASSPGPLNYGYTFGSGTRLTVV.

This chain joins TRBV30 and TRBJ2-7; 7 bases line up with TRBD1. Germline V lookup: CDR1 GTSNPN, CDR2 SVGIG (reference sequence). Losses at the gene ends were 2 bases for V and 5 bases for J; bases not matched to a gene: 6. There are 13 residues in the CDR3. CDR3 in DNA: TGTGCCTGGAGTTTAAGACAGGGAAACGAGCAGTACTTC. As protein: CAWSLRQGNEQYF. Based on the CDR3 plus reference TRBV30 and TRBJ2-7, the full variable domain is SQTIHQWPATLVQPVGSPLSLECTVEGTSNPNLYWYRQAAGRGLQLLFYSVGIGQISSEVPQNLSASRPQDRQFILSSKKLLLSDSGFYLCAWSLRQGNEQYFGPGTRLTVT.

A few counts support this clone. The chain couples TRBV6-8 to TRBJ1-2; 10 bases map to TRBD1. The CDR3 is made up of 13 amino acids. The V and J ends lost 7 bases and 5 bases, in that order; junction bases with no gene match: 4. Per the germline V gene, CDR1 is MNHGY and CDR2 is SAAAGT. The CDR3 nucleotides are TGTGCCAGCAAATCGGGACAGGGGTATGGCTACACCTTC. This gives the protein CASKSGQGYGYTF.

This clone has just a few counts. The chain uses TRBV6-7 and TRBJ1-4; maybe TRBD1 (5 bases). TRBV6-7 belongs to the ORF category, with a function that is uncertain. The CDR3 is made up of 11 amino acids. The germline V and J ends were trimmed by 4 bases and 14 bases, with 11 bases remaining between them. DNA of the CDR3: TGTGCCAGCAGTTCAGACGGACATCTGTTTTTT. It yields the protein CASSSDGHLFF.

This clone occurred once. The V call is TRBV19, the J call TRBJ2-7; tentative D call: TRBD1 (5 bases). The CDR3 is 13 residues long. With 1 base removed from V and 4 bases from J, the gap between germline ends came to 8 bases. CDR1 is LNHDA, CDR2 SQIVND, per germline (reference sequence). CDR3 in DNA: TGTGCCAGTAGTATAGCCCAGGGTTACGAGCAGTACTTC. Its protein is CASSIAQGYEQYF.

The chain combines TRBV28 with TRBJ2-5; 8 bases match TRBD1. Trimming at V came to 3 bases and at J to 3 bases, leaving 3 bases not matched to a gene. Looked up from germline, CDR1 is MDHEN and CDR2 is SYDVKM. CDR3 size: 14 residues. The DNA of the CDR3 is TGTGCCAGCAGTTTCCCGACAGGGGAAGAGACCCAGTACTTC. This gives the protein CASSFPTGEETQYF.

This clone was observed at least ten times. The CDR3 sequence: CASSLGILQPGPYEQYF. The CDR3 DNA follows: TGTGCCAGCAGCTTGGGGATTCTACAACCCGGACCCTACGAGCAGTACTTC. The rearrangement uses TRBV11-3 and TRBJ2-7, with unresolved D. Germline CDR1 and CDR2: SGHNT and YENEEA. The CDR3 is 17 residues long. Trimming took 3 bases from V and 2 from J, leaving 20 bases between them.

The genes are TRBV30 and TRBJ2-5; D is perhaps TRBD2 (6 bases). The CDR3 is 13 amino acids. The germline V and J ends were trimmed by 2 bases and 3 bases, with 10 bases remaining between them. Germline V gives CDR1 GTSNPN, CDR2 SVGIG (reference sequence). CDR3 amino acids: CAWSLGGEETQYF. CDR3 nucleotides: TGTGCCTGGAGTCTCGGCGGGGAAGAGACCCAGTACTTC. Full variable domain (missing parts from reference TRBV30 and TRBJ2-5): SQTIHQWPATLVQPVGSPLSLECTVEGTSNPNLYWYRQAAGRGLQLLFYSVGIGQISSEVPQNLSASRPQDRQFILSSKKLLLSDSGFYLCAWSLGGEETQYFGPGTRLLVL.